This T cell receptor (beta chain) was observed in a study of TIL therapy for anti-PD-1-resistant metastatic lung cancer. Across the study: Median tumor PD-L1 proportion score was 5.5% to 6.5%.

Time point reported: pre-treatment sample, taken before nivolumab and TIL therapy. Enrollment ran from late 2017 to January 2020. The CDR3 totals 14 residues. Germline loops: CDR1 SGHTA, CDR2 FQGNSA. V was clipped by 4 bases and J by 2 bases, with 8 bases between them. Sequencing used immunoSEQ v3. Survey-level samples got 1.5 million to 2.5 million read pairs; deep-level samples got about 4.5-6.5 million. Repertoires were generated with immunoSEQ multiplex PCR, while TCRdb's copy carries only in-frame clones and drops some. Among tens of thousands of clones listed, over 70% were seen once. About this clone itself: This specimen includes other DNA sequences encoding the same CDR3.

This clonotype was sampled from a person aged 25 to 85 with non-small cell lung cancer. The chain links TRBV7-2 to TRBJ2-2, with D uncertain. The specimen was blood, collected at baseline. The CDR3 DNA follows: TGTGCCAGCAGCTCAAACGCAAACACCGGGGAGCTGTTTTTT. The encoded protein is CASSSNANTGELFF.